A single sample is the source of the 25 T cell receptor beta chains below, sequenced in a study of shared clonotypes between healthy human individuals (dated by TCRdb to between 2020 and 2021). Library prep was done by the immunoSEQ multiplex PCR assay. Imported from immuneACCESS, the table was reduced by TCRdb to in-frame sequences with V and J called. These copies leave out some clones; in studies compared against another copy, an unresolved V gene accounts for under half, and the cause of the remainder is not known. The sample records about 2.5 million clones, around 90% of which are singletons. The ten largest clones add up to around 0.4% of the sample. The sequenced sample was naive CD4+ T cells from PBMCs. In light of the paper, this sample's cell subset or site label describes: CD45RA+ positively selected. These receptor sequences come from a man aged 18 to 35 in good health. Some clones in this sample may be carry-over from other donors' samples.

This CDR3 reads CSVEQGWNIQYF. The CDR3 region has the DNA TGCAGCGTCGAACAGGGTTGGAACATTCAGTACTTC. The chain uses TRBV29-1 and TRBJ2-4; perhaps TRBD1 as D (6 bases). CDR1 is SQVTM, CDR2 ANQGSEA, per germline. Trimming left V 6 bases short and J 7 bases short, with 13 bases between. The length of the CDR3 is 12 residues.

The chain links TRBV28 to TRBJ1-2; 7 nucleotides match TRBD1. V was pared by 2 bases and J by 8 bases, with 17 bases of the junction left unmatched. Germline-derived CDR1 and CDR2 are MDHEN and SYDVKM. This CDR3 has 17 amino acids. CDR3 sequence reads: CASSLTPAGGPARGYTF. CDR3 in DNA: TGTGCCAGCAGTTTAACCCCGGCAGGGGGGCCGGCAAGAGGCTACACCTTC.

V is TRBV2 and J is TRBJ2-5; D perhaps matches TRBD2 (6 bases). With 7 bases removed from V and 2 bases from J, the gap between germline ends came to 14 bases. Germline CDR1 reads SNHLY; CDR2 reads FYNNEI. The CDR3 is 14 residues long. CDR3 amino acids: CASNLIAAQETQYF. In DNA form, the CDR3 reads TGTGCCAGCAACCTCATAGCGGCACAAGAGACCCAGTACTTC.

This clone was seen more than once but under ten times. Other DNA sequences in this sample translate to the same CDR3. The CDR3 DNA reads as TGTGCCTGGACCCTACAGGAGAACACTGAAGCTTTCTTT. Its protein product is CAWTLQENTEAFF. The rearrangement links TRBV30 to TRBJ1-1, with D possibly being TRBD1 (5 bases). The CDR3 length is 13 residues. The V end was cut by 4 bases, the J end by 1 base, with 10 bases between. The V gene's germline CDR1 is GTSNPN and CDR2 SVGIG (reference sequence).

The genes are TRBV5-5 and TRBJ2-7; D gene unclear. CDR3 size: 16 residues. Trimming cost V 4 bases and J 0 bases, with 17 bases left between them. Germline V gene data show CDR1 as SGHKS and CDR2 as YYEKEE (reference sequence). CDR3 nucleotides: TGTGCCAGCAGCCCTACTCAGGCGTCCCTCTCCTACGAGCAGTACTTC. Amino acid sequence: CASSPTQASLSYEQYF.

With regard to this clone: Additional DNA sequences in this sample encode the identical CDR3. The chain combines TRBV5-1 with TRBJ2-1; 7 bases agree with TRBD1. This CDR3 contains 15 residues. Germline V gene sequence: CDR1 SGHRS, CDR2 YFSETQ. The V segment lost 2 bases and the J segment 0 bases; nucleotides outside the gene matches: 2. The CDR3 bases are TGCGCCAGCAGCTTAGGGACAGCCTCCTACAATGAGCAGTTCTTC. It specifies CASSLGTASYNEQFF.

The rearrangement links TRBV7-9 to TRBJ1-1, with 7 bases that match TRBD1. The CDR3 runs to 16 residues. V trimming: 5 bases; J trimming: 4 bases; junction bases outside the gene matches: 13. Germline V lookup: CDR1 SEHNR, CDR2 FQNEAQ (reference sequence). This CDR3 reads CASSTTGDLAVTEAFF. The CDR3 DNA sequence: TGTGCCAGCAGCACCACAGGGGATCTCGCGGTCACTGAAGCTTTCTTT.

The chain employs TRBV5-1 and TRBJ2-2; 7 nucleotides agree with TRBD1. Germline-derived CDR1 and CDR2 are SGHRS and YFSETQ. This CDR3 contains 16 residues. V was clipped by 0 bases and J by 1 base; unmatched bases: 3. The CDR3 DNA follows: TGCGCCAGCAGCTTGGTGGGACAGAGGAACACCGGGGAGCTGTTTTTT. As protein: CASSLVGQRNTGELFF. Drawing the rest from reference TRBV5-1 and TRBJ2-2, the complete variable domain is KAGVTQTPRYLIKTRGQQVTLSCSPISGHRSVSWYQQTPGQGLQFLFEYFSETQRNKGNFPGRFSGRQFSNSRSEMNVSTLELGDSALYLCASSLVGQRNTGELFFGEGSRLTVL.

This clone appeared a few times. The V gene is TRBV28, the J gene TRBJ1-1, with TRBD1 as a possible D gene (5 bases). The germline CDR1 and CDR2 sequences are MDHEN and SYDVKM. The CDR3 is made up of 12 amino acids. With 6 bases removed from V and 7 bases from J, the gap between germline ends came to 12 bases. As DNA, the CDR3 is TGTGCCAGCAGAGCTCGACAGCTTGAAGCTTTCTTT. This gives the protein CASRARQLEAFF.

This clone appeared once. The chain combines TRBV7-9 with TRBJ1-3; D is perhaps TRBD1 (5 bases). Looked up from germline, CDR1 is SEHNR and CDR2 is FQNEAQ (reference sequence). Trimming left V 5 bases short and J 0 bases short, with 11 bases between. The CDR3 totals 15 residues. This CDR3 is CASSPGEGSGNTIYF. The DNA for the CDR3 is TGTGCCAGCAGCCCGGGGGAGGGCTCTGGAAACACCATATATTTT. Full variable domain (missing parts from reference TRBV7-9 and TRBJ1-3): DTGVSQNPRHKITKRGQNVTFRCDPISEHNRLYWYRQTLGQGPEFLTYFQNEAQLEKSRLLSDRFSAERPKGSFSTLEIQRTEQGDSAMYLCASSPGEGSGNTIYFGEGSWLTVV.

The chain carries TRBV30 and TRBJ1-1; TRBD1 agrees at 8 bases. The V gene's germline CDR1 is GTSNPN and CDR2 SVGIG (reference sequence). This CDR3 has 14 residues. Trimming cost V 4 bases and J 1 base; bases outside gene matches: 5. The CDR3 sequence is CAWTWTGRNTEAFF. The CDR3 DNA follows: TGTGCCTGGACCTGGACAGGGAGGAACACTGAAGCTTTCTTT.

The chain links TRBV5-4 to TRBJ1-4, with D maybe TRBD1 (6 bases). V was pared by 4 bases and J by 2 bases, with 15 bases between. The CDR3 extends over 16 amino acids. In germline, CDR1 is SGHNT, CDR2 YYREEE (reference sequence). The CDR3 region has the DNA TGTGCCAGCAGCCGTAGGGGGGGGGCGACTAATGAAAAACTGTTTTTT. Translation gives CASSRRGGATNEKLFF.

Regarding this clone: The sample contains more than one DNA sequence encoding this CDR3. The chain recombines TRBV5-1 with TRBJ2-3; possibly TRBD1 for D (5 bases). This CDR3 contains 12 residues. Deletions cut 4 bases from V and 6 bases from J, with 9 bases between. Looked up from germline, CDR1 is SGHRS and CDR2 is YFSETQ. The CDR3 sequence is CASSLGADTQYF. CDR3 coding DNA: TGCGCCAGCAGCCTAGGGGCCGATACGCAGTATTTT.

The rearrangement joins TRBV18 to TRBJ2-7; no definite D call. The CDR3 loop spans 14 amino acids. From germline, CDR1 is KGHSH and CDR2 LQKENI. Trimming pared 5 bases from V and 0 bases from J, leaving 11 bases between. The CDR3 region is CASSGIQSSYEQYF. The CDR3 coding sequence is TGTGCCAGCTCAGGGATTCAGAGCTCCTACGAGCAGTACTTC.

V is TRBV5-6 and J is TRBJ1-2; D is uncertain. Germline V lookup: CDR1 SGHDT, CDR2 YYEEEE. The CDR3 is 15 residues long. Trimming removed 2 bases from V and 5 bases from J, with 16 bases in between. CDR3 sequence (DNA): TGTGCCAGCAGCTTCGACTCGGCACAGCTATATGGCTACACCTTC. This gives the protein CASSFDSAQLYGYTF.

This CDR3 is CASSLAEGYGRPLHF. The CDR3 DNA reads TGTGCCAGCAGCTTGGCCGAGGGTTATGGGAGGCCCCTCCACTTT. V and J are TRBV5-5 and TRBJ1-6, with D uncertain. With 0 bases removed from V and 13 bases from J, the gap between germline ends came to 17 bases. Germline V lookup: CDR1 SGHKS, CDR2 YYEKEE (reference sequence). The CDR3 length is 15 residues.

The count of this clone is one. The CDR3 is CASSLRDREGSSGNTIYF. CDR3 nucleotide sequence: TGTGCCAGCAGCTTAAGGGACAGGGAGGGGTCCTCTGGAAACACCATATATTTT. The V and J genes are TRBV7-9 and TRBJ1-3, with 9 bases fitting TRBD1. Trimming cost V 2 bases and J 0 bases; bases outside gene matches: 8. The length of the CDR3 is 18 residues. In germline, CDR1 is SEHNR, CDR2 FQNEAQ (reference sequence).

This sequence joins TRBV9 and TRBJ2-1; D perhaps matches TRBD2 (5 bases). Germline values: CDR1 SGDLS, CDR2 YYNGEE. The ends were cut back, 0 bases at V and 0 bases at J, with 19 bases in the middle. The CDR3 loop spans 19 amino acids. The CDR3 nucleotides read TGTGCCAGCAGCGTAGGTATGGGGTCGAGCGGAAGCTCCTACAATGAGCAGTTCTTC. It specifies CASSVGMGSSGSSYNEQFF.

The V and J genes are TRBV11-2 and TRBJ2-5, with TRBD2 matching 7 bases. With V trimmed by 5 bases and J by 5 bases, 2 bases remained unmatched. There are 12 residues in the CDR3. CDR1 is SGHAT and CDR2 is FQNNGV in the germline V gene. In nucleotides, the CDR3 is TGTGCCAGCAGCCGGGGGGTCGAGACCCAGTACTTC. Protein: CASSRGVETQYF. The whole variable domain, filled in from reference TRBV11-2 and TRBJ2-5, reads EAGVAQSPRYKIIEKRQSVAFWCNPISGHATLYWYQQILGQGPKLLIQFQNNGVVDDSQLPKDRFSAERLKGVDSTLKIQPAKLEDSAVYLCASSRGVETQYFGPGTRLLVL.

The chain employs TRBV5-1 and TRBJ2-2, with D hard to call. Germline V gene lookup returns CDR1 SGHRS and CDR2 YFSETQ. This CDR3 region has 14 residues. V lost 0 bases to trimming and J lost 7 bases, with 10 bases between them. CDR3 nucleotide sequence: TGCGCCAGCAGCTTGGTGGGAAGCCACGGGGAGCTGTTTTTT. It codes for CASSLVGSHGELFF.

This chain connects TRBV9 to TRBJ1-3; D uncertain. V was trimmed by 0 bases and J by 5 bases, leaving 18 bases between them. There are 17 residues in the CDR3. Germline V lookup: CDR1 SGDLS, CDR2 YYNGEE. CDR3 residues: CASSVGEGGGKRNTIYF. The CDR3 DNA reads as TGTGCCAGCAGCGTAGGGGAGGGTGGAGGGAAAAGAAACACCATATATTTT.

This chain connects TRBV5-1 to TRBJ2-7, with D maybe TRBD1 (6 bases). Trimming took 5 bases from V and 3 from J, leaving 12 bases between them. The CDR3 length is 13 residues. CDR1 is SGHRS, CDR2 YFSETQ, per germline. The CDR3 here is CASSFGQRYEQYF. CDR3 sequence (DNA): TGCGCCAGCAGTTTTGGACAGCGCTACGAGCAGTACTTC. Combining the CDR3 with reference TRBV5-1 and TRBJ2-7 gives the whole variable domain KAGVTQTPRYLIKTRGQQVTLSCSPISGHRSVSWYQQTPGQGLQFLFEYFSETQRNKGNFPGRFSGRQFSNSRSEMNVSTLELGDSALYLCASSFGQRYEQYFGPGTRLTVT.

The chain couples TRBV5-1 to TRBJ2-7; 12 bases are shared with TRBD2. The CDR3 extends over 15 amino acids. The germline gives CDR1 SGHRS, CDR2 YFSETQ. The V gene end was trimmed by 0 bases and the J gene end by 6 bases; junction bases not matched to a gene: 4. The CDR3: CASSLGLAGEPEQYF. The CDR3 nucleotides read TGCGCCAGCAGCTTGGGACTAGCGGGAGAGCCCGAGCAGTACTTC.

This chain joins TRBV28 and TRBJ1-2, with D possibly TRBD1 on 6 matching bases. CDR1 is MDHEN, CDR2 SYDVKM, per germline. The ends were cut back, 5 bases at V and 4 bases at J, with 14 bases in the middle. The CDR3 is 14 residues long. The DNA for the CDR3 is TGTGCCAGCAGTATTGCAGGGGATGTCTATGGCTACACCTTC. It specifies CASSIAGDVYGYTF.

Only a few counts were recorded for this clone. The chain combines TRBV6-4 with TRBJ1-1; D gene uncertain. V gave up 6 bases and J gave up 4 bases, with 6 bases separating them. This CDR3 is built from 11 residues. CDR1 and CDR2 from the germline V gene are MRHNA and SNTAGT. CDR3 sequence reads: CASREGTEAFF. CDR3 coding DNA: TGTGCCAGCAGGGAGGGCACTGAAGCTTTCTTT.